This record concerns one TCR beta chain sequence. The sample is drawn from a study of metastatic and nonmetastatic thyroid tumors. TCRdb reprocessed the PCR reads via MiXCR. The repertoire consists of more than 70,000 clones, with 7.5% to 9% occurring once and the leading ten covering roughly 10%. Thyroid surgery was performed in patients who had received no treatment beforehand. Germline V gene sequence: CDR1 MNHEY, CDR2 SVGEGT. V lost 5 bases and J lost 3, with 17 bases in between. The CDR3 loop spans 16 amino acids. The sample consisted of blood. The chain employs TRBV6-2 or TRBV6-3 and TRBJ1-5, with D perhaps matching TRBD1 (5 bases). The TCR comes from a female donor with papillary thyroid cancer or a benign thyroid nodule (not recorded which). Some clones in this sample may be carry-over from other donors' samples. The CDR3 sequence: CASSRGRRDFNQPQHF. CDR3 sequence (DNA): TGTGCCAGCAGTAGGGGACGGAGGGACTTCAATCAGCCCCAGCATTTT.